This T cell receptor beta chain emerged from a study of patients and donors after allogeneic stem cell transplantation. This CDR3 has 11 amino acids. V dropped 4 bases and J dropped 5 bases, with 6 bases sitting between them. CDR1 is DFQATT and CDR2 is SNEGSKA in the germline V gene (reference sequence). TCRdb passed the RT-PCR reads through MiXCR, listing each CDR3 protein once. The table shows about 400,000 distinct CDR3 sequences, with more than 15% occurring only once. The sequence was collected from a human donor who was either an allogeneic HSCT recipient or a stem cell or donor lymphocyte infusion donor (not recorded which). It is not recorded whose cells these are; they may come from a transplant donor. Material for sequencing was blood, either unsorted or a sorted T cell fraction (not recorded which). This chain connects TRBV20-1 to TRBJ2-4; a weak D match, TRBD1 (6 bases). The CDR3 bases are TGCAGTGCTAACAGGGAAAACATTCAGTACTTC. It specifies CSANRENIQYF.